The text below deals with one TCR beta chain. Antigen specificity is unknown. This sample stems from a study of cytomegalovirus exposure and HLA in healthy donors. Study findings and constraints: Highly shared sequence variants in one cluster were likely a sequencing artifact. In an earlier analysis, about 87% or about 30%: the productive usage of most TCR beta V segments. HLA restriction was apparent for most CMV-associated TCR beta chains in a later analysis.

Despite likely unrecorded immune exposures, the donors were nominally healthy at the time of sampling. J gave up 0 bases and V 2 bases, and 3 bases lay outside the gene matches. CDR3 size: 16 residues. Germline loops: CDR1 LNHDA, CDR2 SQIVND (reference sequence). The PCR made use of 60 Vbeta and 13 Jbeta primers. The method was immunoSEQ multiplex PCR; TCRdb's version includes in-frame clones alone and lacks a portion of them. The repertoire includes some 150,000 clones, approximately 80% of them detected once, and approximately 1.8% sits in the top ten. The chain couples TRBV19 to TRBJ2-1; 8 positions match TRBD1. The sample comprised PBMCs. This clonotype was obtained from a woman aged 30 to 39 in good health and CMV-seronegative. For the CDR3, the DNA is TGTGCCAGTAGTATACAGACAGGGGTCTCCTACAATGAGCAGTTCTTC. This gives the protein CASSIQTGVSYNEQFF.